This TCR beta chain stems from a study of read filtering for tumor transcriptome and immune sequencing. At the level of the study: IR-seq gave about 3.5 to 11 million TCR reads per sample; RNA-seq gave roughly 80 to 1,300. Study-wide findings and caveats: IR-seq and RNA-seq agreed better without single-read clonotypes. Approximately 77% of IR-seq clonotypes had a single read, yet these held approximately 3.5% of reads. Compared with RNA-seq, IR-seq gave much higher clonotype depth and reliability.

Molecular barcoded adaptors covering alpha/delta and beta/gamma chains were used on approximately 400 ng RNA. TCRdb passed the reads through MiXCR, listing each CDR3 protein once. Of more than 45,000 distinct CDR3 sequences in the sample, around 20% were seen once. The CDR3 totals 13 residues. Germline V lookup: CDR1 LNHDA, CDR2 SQIVND (reference sequence). A note on this clonotype: Antigen: not known. An end of the junction does not agree with germline; a read error may underlie this.

This TCR was recovered from a donor aged 40 or over with multiple myeloma. The sample was a population of CD138-negative cells sorted from bone marrow. This rearrangement joins TRBV19 to TRBJ2-2; 7 bases match TRBD1. The CDR3 nucleotides are TGTGCCTGTAGGGACAGTAACACCGGGGAGCTGTTTTTT. Translation: CACRDSNTGELFF.